The rows below give T cell receptor beta chains drawn from one sample of a study of T-cell memory formation after mild COVID-19. Using its own MiXCR run on the 5' RACE reads, TCRdb lists one record per CDR3 protein. Of around 34,000 distinct CDR3 sequences listed, approximately 7.7% were seen once; the top ten hold 25% to 30%. The specimen was PBMCs or a T cell subset sorted from them (not recorded which). The receptors here all came from a man between 18 and 29 years old who had mild COVID-19 (a few samples of this study predate the infection). Cell type and time point are not known. Both conserved end residues are part of each CDR3. A D gene is named only where the DNA matches it firmly. Size is omitted from some rows. Given values are once, few, many or a class for expanded clones.

V	J	size	length	D	CDR3	DNA
TRBV20-1	TRBJ2-5	many	15	.	CSARAAGGVGETQYF	TGCAGTGCTAGGGCGGCCGGTGGGGTAGGAGAGACCCAGTACTTC
TRBV7-2	TRBJ1-6	many	15	.	CASSLRWQGLWPLHF	TGTGCCAGCAGCTTAAGATGGCAAGGATTGTGGCCCCTCCACTTT
TRBV19	TRBJ2-1	many	12	.	CASRYRRDEQFF	TGTGCCAGTAGATATCGCAGGGATGAGCAGTTCTTC
TRBV5-1	TRBJ1-5	many	13	.	CASSPEGNQPQHF	TGCGCCAGCAGCCCAGAAGGCAATCAGCCCCAGCATTTT
TRBV6-6	TRBJ1-5	many	13	.	CASRPGIYQPQHF	TGTGCCAGCAGACCCGGGATCTATCAGCCCCAGCATTTT
TRBV9	TRBJ1-2	many	15	.	CASSPGGRGGDGYTF	TGTGCCAGCAGCCCCGGTGGTAGGGGCGGCGATGGCTACACCTTC
TRBV12-3/TRBV12-4	TRBJ1-3	.	13	.	CASSPPAGNTIYF	TGTGCCAGCAGCCCCCCCGCTGGAAACACCATATATTTT
TRBV7-9	TRBJ2-3	many	14	.	CASSSDWGTDTQYF	TGTGCCAGCAGCTCCGACTGGGGCACAGATACGCAGTATTTT
TRBV7-2	TRBJ1-2	.	19	TRBD1	CASSKDLGVGTVTNYGYTF	TGTGCCAGCAGCAAAGACCTCGGGGTTGGGACAGTAACGAACTATGGCTACACCTTC
TRBV12-3/TRBV12-4	TRBJ1-4	many	19	TRBD1	CASSFGGQGFFGTNEKLFF	TGTGCCAGCAGTTTTGGTGGACAGGGGTTTTTTGGAACTAATGAAAAACTGTTTTTT
TRBV6-5	TRBJ1-6	few	18	.	CASSNYPGGSSYNSPLHF	TGTGCCAGCAGTAACTATCCTGGGGGGAGCTCCTATAATTCACCCCTCCACTTT
TRBV7-9	TRBJ2-2	many	16	.	CASRAPRRGDTGELFF	TGTGCCAGCAGGGCTCCGAGGAGAGGGGACACCGGGGAGCTGTTTTTT
TRBV27	TRBJ1-2	medium-sized	13	.	CASSLSDGYGYTF	TGTGCCAGCAGTTTATCTGACGGCTATGGCTACACCTTC
TRBV20-1	TRBJ2-3	many	12	.	CSAERSTDTQYF	TGCAGTGCTGAAAGGTCCACAGATACGCAGTATTTT
TRBV6-2/TRBV6-3	TRBJ2-2	many	14	TRBD2	CASRLAGGTGELFF	TGTGCCAGCCGGCTAGCGGGGGGCACCGGGGAGCTGTTTTTT
TRBV4-3	TRBJ1-2	.	21	.	CASSQDMISGLATHRGYGYTF	TGCGCCAGCAGCCAAGATATGATCAGCGGCCTGGCGACCCACAGAGGCTATGGCTACACCTTC
TRBV6-6	TRBJ2-1	many	16	TRBD2	CASSYSGLAPYNEQFF	TGTGCCAGCAGTTACTCTGGACTAGCGCCGTACAATGAGCAGTTCTTC
TRBV6-5	TRBJ2-3	.	18	.	CASSYRGPTPRSPHAQYF	TGTGCCAGCAGTTATCGCGGGCCTACCCCCCGCTCCCCACACGCGCAGTATTTT
TRBV7-2	TRBJ2-7	many	14	.	CASSPARGGGEQYF	TGTGCCAGCAGCCCCGCTCGAGGGGGAGGCGAGCAGTACTTC
TRBV20-1	TRBJ1-6	many	15	TRBD1	CSARPSDRGPSPLHF	TGCAGTGCTAGACCATCGGACAGGGGGCCCTCACCCCTCCACTTT
TRBV30	TRBJ1-1	.	11	.	CAWLEAGEAFF	TGTGCCTGGCTCGAGGCAGGCGAAGCTTTCTTT
TRBV10-2	TRBJ2-1	many	17	.	CASSESIEFNSHNEQFF	TGCGCCAGCAGTGAGTCGATAGAGTTCAACTCCCACAATGAGCAGTTCTTC
TRBV10-3	TRBJ2-5	many	13	TRBD2	CAISFREGETQYF	TGTGCCATCAGTTTCAGGGAGGGGGAGACCCAGTACTTC
TRBV10-1	TRBJ2-7	many	13	.	CASSASAWGEQYF	TGCGCCAGCAGCGCTTCGGCTTGGGGGGAGCAGTACTTC
TRBV20-1	TRBJ2-1	many	13	.	CSATASAYNEQFF	TGCAGTGCAACAGCGTCGGCCTACAATGAGCAGTTCTTC
TRBV14	TRBJ1-2	few	13	TRBD1	CASSHQGAYGYTF	TGTGCCAGCAGCCATCAGGGGGCCTATGGCTACACCTTC
TRBV27	TRBJ2-3	many	13	.	CATAGRNTDTQYF	TGTGCCACCGCGGGGAGAAACACAGATACGCAGTATTTT
TRBV20-1	TRBJ2-5	many	15	TRBD2	CSARDRVTSVETQYF	TGCAGTGCTAGAGATCGGGTGACTAGCGTGGAGACCCAGTACTTC
TRBV4-1	TRBJ2-4	.	12	.	CASSQEQDIQYF	TGCGCCAGCAGCCAAGAACAGGACATTCAGTACTTC
TRBV7-9	TRBJ1-4	.	14	.	CASSLGVLGEKLFF	TGTGCCAGCAGCTTAGGAGTGTTAGGTGAAAAACTGTTTTTT
TRBV20-1	TRBJ1-4	many	13	.	CSASAGNDEKLFF	TGCAGTGCTAGCGCGGGAAATGATGAAAAACTGTTTTTT
TRBV10-3	TRBJ2-3	many	14	TRBD1	CAISPTGGTDTQYF	TGTGCCATCAGTCCGACAGGGGGGACAGATACGCAGTATTTT
TRBV5-1	TRBJ1-1	many	11	.	CASISPTEAFF	TGCGCCAGCATCTCTCCGACAGAAGCTTTCTTT
TRBV12-3/TRBV12-4	TRBJ1-5	.	13	.	CASSRGRVQPQHF	TGTGCCAGCAGTCGGGGGCGGGTACAGCCCCAGCATTTT
TRBV9	TRBJ2-1	few	13	.	CASGGAVYNEQFF	TGTGCCAGCGGGGGGGCAGTCTACAATGAGCAGTTCTTC
TRBV4-1	TRBJ2-1	many	15	TRBD2	CASSPFGGADNEQFF	TGCGCCAGCAGCCCATTCGGGGGGGCCGACAATGAGCAGTTCTTC
TRBV20-1	TRBJ1-2	many	15	TRBD1	CSAPDRDSLSYGYTF	TGCAGTGCCCCGGACAGGGACAGCCTTTCATATGGCTACACCTTC
TRBV20-1	TRBJ2-3	many	13	TRBD2	CSATGTSLDTQYF	TGCAGTGCTACCGGGACTAGCTTGGATACGCAGTATTTT
TRBV19	TRBJ1-2	many	14	.	CASSPDSRPYGYTF	TGTGCCAGTAGCCCGGACAGTCGCCCCTATGGCTACACCTTC
TRBV7-2	TRBJ2-5	.	15	.	CASNSVGGPGETQYF	TGTGCCAGCAATTCCGTGGGGGGGCCGGGAGAGACCCAGTACTTC
TRBV9	TRBJ2-3	many	15	TRBD2	CASSVVAGSTDTQYF	TGTGCCAGCAGCGTGGTAGCGGGGAGCACAGATACGCAGTATTTT
TRBV7-2	TRBJ2-2	many	14	.	CASSLGGRGGELFF	TGTGCCAGCAGCTTAGGAGGGAGAGGCGGGGAGCTGTTTTTT
TRBV7-8	TRBJ2-7	many	13	.	CASSSGRLYEQYF	TGTGCCAGCAGCTCGGGACGTTTATACGAGCAGTACTTC
TRBV5-1	TRBJ1-1	many	15	TRBD1	CASSLLGQGSTEAFF	TGCGCCAGCAGCTTGTTGGGACAGGGGAGCACTGAAGCTTTCTTT
TRBV6-5	TRBJ2-6	few	16	.	CASSYFGTSGANVLTF	TGTGCCAGCAGTTACTTCGGAACATCTGGGGCCAACGTCCTGACTTTC
TRBV5-6	TRBJ1-5	many	13	.	CASSLWGGQPQHF	TGTGCCAGCAGCTTGTGGGGAGGTCAGCCCCAGCATTTT
TRBV20-1	TRBJ2-1	few	14	.	CSAPSSGLDNEQFF	TGCAGTGCTCCATCATCGGGACTCGACAATGAGCAGTTCTTC
TRBV11-2	TRBJ1-1	.	13	.	CASSLNGETEAFF	TGTGCCAGCAGCTTGAACGGGGAGACTGAAGCTTTCTTT
TRBV5-5	TRBJ2-3	many	12	.	CASSSWFDTQYF	TGTGCCAGCAGCTCCTGGTTCGATACGCAGTATTTT
TRBV2	TRBJ2-3	.	15	TRBD2	CASRVLAGTTDTQYF	TGTGCCAGCAGGGTACTAGCGGGAACCACAGATACGCAGTATTTT
TRBV27	TRBJ2-7	many	14	.	CASSLNTRTFEQYF	TGTGCCAGCAGTTTAAATACCCGGACGTTTGAGCAGTACTTC
TRBV7-9	TRBJ1-1	many	16	.	CASSLEGWYGGTEAFF	TGTGCCAGCAGCTTAGAAGGGTGGTACGGCGGCACTGAAGCTTTCTTT
TRBV6-2/TRBV6-3	TRBJ2-5	.	14	TRBD2	CASRGLAGEETQYF	TGTGCCAGCAGGGGACTAGCGGGTGAAGAGACCCAGTACTTC
TRBV6-5	TRBJ2-5	medium-sized	14	TRBD2	CASSQSSGQETQYF	TGTGCCAGCAGTCAGTCTAGCGGCCAAGAGACCCAGTACTTC
TRBV4-3	TRBJ1-2	many	14	.	CASSLRWGAYGYTF	TGCGCCAGCAGCCTAAGATGGGGCGCGTATGGCTACACCTTC
TRBV3-1	TRBJ1-1	few	11	.	CASSQVTEAFF	TGTGCCAGCAGCCAAGTCACTGAAGCTTTCTTT
TRBV6-6	TRBJ2-5	medium-sized	15	.	CASSYLRTVQETQYF	TGTGCCAGCAGTTACCTCCGGACTGTACAAGAGACCCAGTACTTC